The 5 T cell receptor beta chains presented below share a single source sample, sequenced in a study of human T cells and chemical hapten exposure. Time point indicated: patch test 1, 2 weeks after DPC sensitization. Treatment specified: therapeutic diphenylcyclopropenone sensitization with weekly scalp DPC. TCRdb itself ran the RACE reads through MiXCR, one entry per CDR3 protein. The profile shows over 75,000 distinct CDR3 sequences, about 6.8% of them singletons. Sequencing was performed on whole blood, taken in connection with sensitization to the hapten diphenylcyclopropenone (DPC). Receptors originate from a woman in her 30s with alopecia areata. Some clones in this sample may be carry-over from other donors' samples.

This clonotype was recorded a few times. The rearrangement joins TRBV3-1 to TRBJ1-2; the D gene is possibly TRBD1 (6 bases). V gave up 4 bases and J gave up 6 bases, with 15 bases separating them. Germline lookup yields CDR1 LGHDT and CDR2 YNNKEL (reference sequence). The length of the CDR3 is 14 residues. CDR3: CASSLRDTEDGYTF. DNA of the CDR3: TGTGCCAGCAGCCTACGGGACACCGAAGATGGCTACACCTTC.

This clonotype has only a few counts. The V call is TRBV20-1, the J call TRBJ2-1, with TRBD2 matching 9 bases. This CDR3 region has 14 residues. In germline, CDR1 is DFQATT, CDR2 SNEGSKA (reference sequence). V shed 6 bases, J shed 8 bases, and the junction held 11 bases outside the gene matches. The CDR3 nucleotides are TGCAGTGCAATTAGCGGGGGAGCATCGGATGAGCAGTTCTTC. Protein sequence: CSAISGGASDEQFF.

There are many counts of this clonotype. The V gene is TRBV5-4, the J gene TRBJ2-1; unclear D gene. CDR1 and CDR2 from the germline V gene are SGHNT and YYREEE (reference sequence). With 7 bases removed from V and 11 bases from J, the gap between germline ends came to 19 bases. The CDR3 contains 13 residues. CDR3 sequence (DNA): TGTGCCAGCGAGAGGAAGATGGACGGAAAGCAGTTCTTC. This encodes CASERKMDGKQFF.

This clonotype was observed many times. This sequence joins TRBV28 and TRBJ2-6; the match to TRBD2 covers 7 bases. The CDR3 extends over 19 amino acids. The J segment lost 4 bases and the V segment lost 4 bases, leaving 16 bases of the junction unmatched. CDR1 MDHEN and CDR2 SYDVKM come from the germline V gene. The CDR3 here is CASSSLRTSSSLGANVLTF. The CDR3, as DNA: TGTGCCAGCAGTTCGCTAAGGACTAGTTCCTCTCTGGGGGCCAACGTCCTGACTTTC. The full variable domain, completed using reference TRBV28 and TRBJ2-6, is DVKVTQSSRYLVKRTGEKVFLECVQDMDHENMFWYRQDPGLGLRLIYFSYDVKMKEKGDIPEGYSVSREKKERFSLILESASTNQTSMYLCASSSLRTSSSLGANVLTFGAGSRLTVL.

In its sample, this clonotype was seen a few times. The chain recombines TRBV7-6 with TRBJ2-3; tentative D call: TRBD2 (5 bases). The CDR3 totals 15 residues. V lost 5 bases and J lost 6, with 18 bases in between. The germline CDR1 and CDR2 sequences are SGHVS and FNYEAQ. The DNA for the CDR3 is TGTGCCAGCAGCCAGCCGGACTGGCCAGCGGATACGCAGTATTTT. Translated: CASSQPDWPADTQYF.